A single sample gave rise to the 10 T cell receptor beta chains below, sequenced in a study of cytomegalovirus exposure and HLA in healthy donors. In the PCR, 60 Vbeta and 13 Jbeta primers were used. Libraries were prepared by immunoSEQ multiplex PCR; TCRdb keeps only in-frame clonotypes and omits some of them. The table has roughly 100,000 clones, roughly four fifths seen once. The specimen sequenced was PBMCs. All receptors come from a man aged 45-65 years in good health and CMV-seronegative.

This chain uses TRBV25-1 with TRBJ1-4; 8 positions agree with TRBD1. This CDR3 has 13 residues. Trimming cost V 6 bases and J 5 bases; bases outside gene matches: 2. The germline V gene encodes CDR1 MGHDK and CDR2 SYGVNS. CDR3 sequence: CASRDRANEKLFF. CDR3 DNA sequence: TGTGCCAGCAGGGACAGGGCGAATGAAAAACTGTTTTTT. Complete variable domain (other parts from reference TRBV25-1 and TRBJ1-4): EADIYQTPRYLVIGTGKKITLECSQTMGHDKMYWYQQDPGMELHLIHYSYGVNSTEKGDLSSESTVSRIRTEHFPLTLESARPSHTSQYLCASRDRANEKLFFGSGTQLSVL.

V usage is TRBV9 and J usage is TRBJ2-5; 7 nucleotides line up with TRBD1. V lost 3 bases, J lost 1 base, and 6 bases stayed unmatched. CDR1 is SGDLS and CDR2 is YYNGEE in the germline V gene. The CDR3 consists of 15 residues. Here the CDR3 DNA reads TGTGCCAGCAGCGCATTACAGGGGATCCAAGAGACCCAGTACTTC. It encodes CASSALQGIQETQYF.

The chain has TRBV5-1 and TRBJ1-2; 8 nucleotides match TRBD1. The CDR3 totals 14 residues. V lost 3 bases to trimming and J lost 8 bases; unmatched junction nucleotides: 9. Germline V gene data show CDR1 as SGHRS and CDR2 as YFSETQ. Here the CDR3 DNA reads TGCGCCAGCAGCTCAGCCGGACAGGGAAAGGGCTACACCTTC. Translation gives CASSSAGQGKGYTF.

V gene TRBV10-2 combines with J gene TRBJ1-4; 8 bases are shared with TRBD1. Germline-derived CDR1 and CDR2 are WSHSY and SAAADI. The trim removed 2 bases at V and 8 bases at J, leaving 7 bases unmatched. There are 15 residues in the CDR3. CDR3 nucleotides: TGCGCCAGCAGTGAGCCCGGGACAGGACCGGAAAAACTGTTTTTT. Translation: CASSEPGTGPEKLFF.

The rearrangement uses TRBV7-8 and TRBJ2-1, with 10 bases lining up with TRBD2. The ends lost 1 base at V and 10 bases at J; junction bases unmatched: 10. Per germline, CDR1 SGHVS and CDR2 FQNEAQ. This CDR3 is built from 16 residues. The CDR3 protein is CASSLVGAGGPWEQFF. The CDR3 coding sequence is TGTGCCAGCAGCTTAGTGGGAGCGGGGGGGCCTTGGGAGCAGTTCTTC.

This chain uses TRBV27 with TRBJ2-7; 7 nucleotides match TRBD2. Germline V gene data show CDR1 as MNHEY and CDR2 as SMNVEV (reference sequence). This CDR3 is 19 amino acids long. Losses at the gene ends were 5 bases for V and 1 base for J; bases not matched to a gene: 20. The CDR3 sequence is CASSPRLGKAGLSSYEQYF. For the CDR3, the DNA is TGTGCCAGCAGTCCACGCCTAGGTAAAGCGGGATTATCTTCCTACGAGCAGTACTTC.

The CDR3 region has the DNA TGTGCCAGCAGCTTAAGGACTAGCGGGGGGGCTGTCGACGAGCAGTACTTC. Translation gives CASSLRTSGGAVDEQYF. This chain links TRBV7-2 with TRBJ2-7; 15 nucleotides agree with TRBD2. The length of the CDR3 is 17 residues. Germline CDR1 reads SGHTA; CDR2 reads FQGNSA. The V segment lost 2 bases and the J segment 5 bases; nucleotides outside the gene matches: 7.

V and J are TRBV5-1 and TRBJ1-4, with a weak D call TRBD1 (6 bases). V was shortened by 4 bases and J by 8 bases, with 15 bases between the two germline ends. The CDR3 spans 14 residues. CDR1 is SGHRS and CDR2 is YFSETQ in the germline V gene. CDR3 sequence: CASSPDSRGEKLFF. The CDR3 bases are TGCGCCAGCAGCCCGGACAGCCGCGGAGAAAAACTGTTTTTT. Full variable domain (remainder filled in from reference TRBV5-1 and TRBJ1-4): KAGVTQTPRYLIKTRGQQVTLSCSPISGHRSVSWYQQTPGQGLQFLFEYFSETQRNKGNFPGRFSGRQFSNSRSEMNVSTLELGDSALYLCASSPDSRGEKLFFGSGTQLSVL.

This chain connects TRBV7-6 to TRBJ2-1, with D perhaps matching TRBD1 (5 bases). The CDR3 loop spans 17 amino acids. Germline CDR1 is SGHVS and CDR2 is FNYEAQ. The V end lost 5 bases, the J end lost 5 bases, and 22 bases lay between the germline ends. This CDR3 reads CASSRYPQGTQNNEQFF. Here the CDR3 DNA reads TGTGCCAGCAGCCGCTACCCCCAGGGTACCCAGAACAATGAGCAGTTCTTC. Full variable domain (rest looked up from reference TRBV7-6 and TRBJ2-1): GAGVSQSPRYKVTKRGQDVALRCDPISGHVSLYWYRQALGQGPEFLTYFNYEAQQDKSGLPNDRFSAERPEGSISTLTIQRTEQRDSAMYRCASSRYPQGTQNNEQFFGPGTRLTVL.

The chain employs TRBV4-1 and TRBJ2-2; maybe TRBD2 (6 bases). The germline V gene has CDR1 MGHRA and CDR2 YSYEKL. The CDR3 loop spans 15 amino acids. Trimming removed 3 bases at V and 4 bases at J, with 12 bases between. The DNA of the CDR3 is TGCGCCAGCAGCCACTCTATGGGGGGCACCGGGGAGCTGTTTTTT. This encodes CASSHSMGGTGELFF.